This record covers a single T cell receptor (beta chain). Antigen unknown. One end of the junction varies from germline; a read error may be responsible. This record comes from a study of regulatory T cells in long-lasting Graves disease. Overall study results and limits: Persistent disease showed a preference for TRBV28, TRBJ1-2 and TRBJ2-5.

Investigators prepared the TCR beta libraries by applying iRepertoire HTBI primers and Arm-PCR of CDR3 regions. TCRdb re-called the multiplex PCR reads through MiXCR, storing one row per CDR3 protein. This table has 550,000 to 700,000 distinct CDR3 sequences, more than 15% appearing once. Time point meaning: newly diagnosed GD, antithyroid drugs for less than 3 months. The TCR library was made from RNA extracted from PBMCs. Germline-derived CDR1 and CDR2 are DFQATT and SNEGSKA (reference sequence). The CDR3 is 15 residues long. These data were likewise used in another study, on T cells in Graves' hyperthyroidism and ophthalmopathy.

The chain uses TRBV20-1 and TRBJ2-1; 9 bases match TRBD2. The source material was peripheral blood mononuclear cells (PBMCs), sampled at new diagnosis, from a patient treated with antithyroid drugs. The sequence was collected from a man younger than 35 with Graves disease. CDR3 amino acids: CSAGPSGKGANEQLF. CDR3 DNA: TGCAGTGCCGGCCCTAGCGGGAAGGGAGCCAATGAGCAGCTCTTC.